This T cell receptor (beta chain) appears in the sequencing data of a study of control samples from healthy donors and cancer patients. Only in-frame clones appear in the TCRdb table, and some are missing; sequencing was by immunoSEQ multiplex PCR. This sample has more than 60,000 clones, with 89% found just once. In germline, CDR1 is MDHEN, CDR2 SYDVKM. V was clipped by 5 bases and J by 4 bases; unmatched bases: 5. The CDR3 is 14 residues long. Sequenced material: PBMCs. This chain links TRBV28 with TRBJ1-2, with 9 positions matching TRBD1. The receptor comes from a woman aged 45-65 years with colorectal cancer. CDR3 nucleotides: TGTGCCAGCAGTCAGACAGGGGGGGCCTATGGCTACACCTTC. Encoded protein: CASSQTGGAYGYTF.